The 25 T cell receptor beta chains in this list originate from one sample, sequenced in a study of radiotherapy plus CTLA-4 blockade in lung cancer. Data came from immunoSEQ multiplex PCR; TCRdb stores just in-frame clones and leaves some out. The sample carries 95,000 to 150,000 clones, about 87% recorded once. Source: peripheral blood, taken from a patient treated with radiotherapy plus ipilimumab. The receptors were sampled from a human donor with non-small cell lung cancer that progressed on radiotherapy plus ipilimumab.

V is TRBV7-2 and J is TRBJ2-5; 7 bases align to TRBD2. The junction had 4 bases not matched to a gene; V was cut back by 1 base and J by 11 bases. Per the germline V gene, CDR1 is SGHTA and CDR2 is FQGNSA. This CDR3 spans 12 amino acids. The CDR3: CASSLGGGTQYF. In DNA form, the CDR3 reads TGTGCCAGCAGCTTAGGGGGGGGAACACAGTACTTC.

The rearrangement links TRBV5-1 to TRBJ2-5; a possible D gene is TRBD1 (5 bases). The V end was cut by 4 bases, the J end by 4 bases, with 8 bases between. This CDR3 has 12 residues. CDR1 SGHRS and CDR2 YFSETQ come from the germline V gene. For the CDR3, the DNA is TGCGCCAGCAGCACAGGCGGAGAGACCCAGTACTTC. Translating it yields CASSTGGETQYF.

The V and J genes are TRBV4-1 and TRBJ2-7; possibly TRBD1 for D (8 bases). Germline values: CDR1 MGHRA, CDR2 YSYEKL. The V end lost 4 bases, the J end lost 1 base, and 17 bases lay between the germline ends. This CDR3 region has 16 residues. CDR3 DNA sequence: TGCGCCAGCAGCCCCCCAATACAGGGGGGGTCCTACGAGCAGTACTTC. Protein: CASSPPIQGGSYEQYF.

J is TRBJ1-2 and V is TRBV6-5, with TRBD1 matching 10 bases. Germline CDR1 and CDR2: MNHEY and SVGAGI. Trimming removed 2 bases from V and 7 bases from J; junction bases left unmatched: 1. This CDR3 has 13 residues. In DNA form, the CDR3 reads TGTGCCAGCAGTTACGGGACAGGGGCTGGCTACACCTTC. This codes for CASSYGTGAGYTF.

V usage is TRBV11-2 and J usage is TRBJ2-3; D perhaps matches TRBD1 (6 bases). Per germline, CDR1 SGHAT and CDR2 FQNNGV. This CDR3 comprises 13 residues. The germline V and J ends were trimmed by 6 bases and 6 bases, with 13 bases remaining between them. The CDR3 DNA follows: TGTGCCAGCAGAACGACAGGAGACGATACGCAGTATTTT. Amino acid sequence: CASRTTGDDTQYF. The whole variable domain, remainder taken from reference TRBV11-2 and TRBJ2-3, is EAGVAQSPRYKIIEKRQSVAFWCNPISGHATLYWYQQILGQGPKLLIQFQNNGVVDDSQLPKDRFSAERLKGVDSTLKIQPAKLEDSAVYLCASRTTGDDTQYFGPGTRLTVL.

This clone came up once. The CDR3: CATTSGHGTQYF. CDR3 coding DNA: TGTGCCACCACTAGCGGCCATGGGACCCAGTACTTC. The chain has TRBV27 and TRBJ2-5, with 8 nucleotides matching TRBD2. Germline CDR1 reads MNHEY; CDR2 reads SMNVEV (reference sequence). The CDR3 is 12 residues long. V dropped 10 bases and J dropped 7; count of bases not matched to a gene: 8.

The chain is built from TRBV6-6 and TRBJ2-6, with a possible D match to TRBD1 (5 bases). The CDR3 spans 16 residues. Trimming cost V 5 bases and J 0 bases, with 11 bases left between them. The germline V gene has CDR1 MNHNY and CDR2 SVGAGI (reference sequence). The CDR3 sequence: CASSPTGNSGANVLTF. CDR3 bases: TGTGCCAGCAGTCCTACAGGAAACTCTGGGGCCAACGTCCTGACTTTC.

This clone was picked up one time. The J gene is TRBJ1-2, the V gene TRBV5-1, with a weak D call TRBD1 (5 bases). Trimming pared 1 base from V and 2 bases from J, leaving 6 bases between. Germline CDR1 is SGHRS and CDR2 is YFSETQ. This CDR3 contains 13 residues. CDR3 residues: CASSLKGNYGYTF. CDR3 in DNA: TGCGCCAGCAGCTTGAAGGGGAACTATGGCTACACCTTC.

The V and J genes are TRBV29-1 and TRBJ2-3, with unresolved D. CDR3 length: 11 amino acids. The V end was cut by 2 bases, the J end by 5 bases, with 5 bases between. CDR1 and CDR2 from the germline V gene are SQVTM and ANQGSEA. CDR3 protein: CSVENRDTQYF. In DNA form, the CDR3 reads TGCAGCGTTGAAAACAGAGATACGCAGTATTTT.

The chain has TRBV7-3 and TRBJ2-3; 8 bases are shared with TRBD2. The CDR3 sequence is 14 residues long. J was trimmed by 1 base and V by 5 bases; bases with no gene match: 2. Germline loops: CDR1 SGHTA, CDR2 FQGTGA. CDR3 in amino acids: CASSVSGGTDTQYF. DNA of the CDR3: TGTGCCAGCAGCGTTAGCGGGGGCACAGATACGCAGTATTTT. The full variable domain, completed using reference TRBV7-3 and TRBJ2-3, is GAGVSQTPSNKVTEKGKYVELRCDPISGHTALYWYRQSLGQGPEFLIYFQGTGAADDSGLPNDRFFAVRPEGSVSTLKIQRTERGDSAVYLCASSVSGGTDTQYFGPGTRLTVL.

For this clone: Other DNA sequences in this specimen translate into the identical CDR3. The rearrangement links TRBV5-1 to TRBJ1-4, with D unresolved. Deletions cut 0 bases from V and 0 bases from J, with 6 bases between. This CDR3 has 15 residues. Germline CDR1 SGHRS, CDR2 YFSETQ. The CDR3 region is CASSLEAATNEKLFF. The DNA of the CDR3 is TGCGCCAGCAGCTTGGAGGCAGCAACTAATGAAAAACTGTTTTTT.

The chain employs TRBV5-6 and TRBJ2-7; 13 bases fit TRBD2. Per germline, CDR1 SGHDT and CDR2 YYEEEE. The CDR3 length is 17 residues. V was clipped by 5 bases and J by 1 base; unmatched bases: 9. This CDR3 reads CASRRLGLAGSSYEQYF. The DNA of the CDR3 is TGTGCCAGCAGGCGACTGGGACTAGCGGGATCTTCCTACGAGCAGTACTTC.

The chain employs TRBV5-1 and TRBJ1-1; D is possibly TRBD1 (6 bases). CDR3 length: 14 amino acids. V lost 0 bases and J 11 bases, leaving 17 bases between the germline ends. Germline CDR1 is SGHRS and CDR2 is YFSETQ. CDR3 DNA: TGCGCCAGCAGCTTGGAACAGGGCACCGGGACGGCTTTCTTT. Its translation: CASSLEQGTGTAFF.

The chain carries TRBV29-1 and TRBJ2-1; TRBD2 aligns across 12 bases. The germline V gene encodes CDR1 SQVTM and CDR2 ANQGSEA. There are 14 residues in the CDR3. The V and J ends lost 4 bases and 9 bases, in that order; junction bases with no gene match: 7. In DNA form, the CDR3 reads TGCAGCGTTGTCCGCCTAGCGGGAGGGGGTGAGCAGTTCTTC. Translated: CSVVRLAGGGEQFF.

CDR3 sequence reads: CASSLGQYNTEAFF. The CDR3 bases are TGCGCCAGCAGCTTGGGACAGTATAACACTGAAGCTTTCTTT. This chain uses TRBV5-1 with TRBJ1-1, with a weak D call TRBD1 (5 bases). V was shortened by 0 bases and J by 2 bases, with 8 bases between the two germline ends. Germline values: CDR1 SGHRS, CDR2 YFSETQ. The CDR3 spans 14 residues.

The CDR3 DNA reads as TGCGCCAGCAGCTTGGAGGGGGTCCCGAATCAGCCCCAGCATTTT. This encodes CASSLEGVPNQPQHF. V gene TRBV5-1 combines with J gene TRBJ1-5; perhaps TRBD1 as D (6 bases). CDR1 and CDR2 (germline): SGHRS, YFSETQ. Trimming took off 0 bases at V and 4 bases at J, with 11 bases between the two ends. There are 15 residues in the CDR3.

This clone was seen a handful of times. V is TRBV2 and J is TRBJ1-4; D not resolved. The CDR3 length is 14 residues. Per the germline V gene, CDR1 is SNHLY and CDR2 is FYNNEI. V dropped 5 bases and J dropped 5 bases, with 12 bases sitting between them. DNA of the CDR3: TGTGCCAGCAGTTGGACGGTAGGAAATGAAAAACTGTTTTTT. Amino acids: CASSWTVGNEKLFF.

The chain carries TRBV29-1 and TRBJ2-5; 16 bases line up with TRBD2. Germline loops: CDR1 SQVTM, CDR2 ANQGSEA. V shed 5 bases and J 4 bases; nucleotides not matched to a gene: 7. This CDR3 region has 16 residues. This CDR3 reads CSVYGTSGRGSETQYF. The CDR3 DNA reads TGCAGCGTTTATGGGACTAGCGGGAGGGGGTCAGAGACCCAGTACTTC.

On this clone itself: Other DNA sequences within the sample encode an identical CDR3. The rearrangement links TRBV5-1 to TRBJ1-1; maybe TRBD1 (6 bases). Germline V gene data show CDR1 as SGHRS and CDR2 as YFSETQ. This CDR3 spans 14 amino acids. With 3 bases removed from V and 3 bases from J, the gap between germline ends came to 12 bases. The CDR3 bases are TGCGCCAGCAGCTCCAGGGGAGGGTACACTGAAGCTTTCTTT. Protein product: CASSSRGGYTEAFF. The whole variable domain, filled in from reference TRBV5-1 and TRBJ1-1, reads KAGVTQTPRYLIKTRGQQVTLSCSPISGHRSVSWYQQTPGQGLQFLFEYFSETQRNKGNFPGRFSGRQFSNSRSEMNVSTLELGDSALYLCASSSRGGYTEAFFGQGTRLTVV.

The V gene is TRBV19, the J gene TRBJ1-4, with TRBD1 matching 7 bases. Germline CDR1 LNHDA, CDR2 SQIVND (reference sequence). The ends lost 6 bases at V and 8 bases at J; junction bases unmatched: 21. The CDR3 is 18 amino acids. As DNA, the CDR3 is TGTGCCAGTAGACCTCTCCGGGACAGAGCCCGGCTAAGGGAAAAACTGTTTTTT. Its translation: CASRPLRDRARLREKLFF. Based on the CDR3 plus reference TRBV19 and TRBJ1-4, the full variable domain is DGGITQSPKYLFRKEGQNVTLSCEQNLNHDAMYWYRQDPGQGLRLIYYSQIVNDFQKGDIAEGYSVSREKKESFPLTVTSAQKNPTAFYLCASRPLRDRARLREKLFFGSGTQLSVL.

The chain joins TRBV5-6 to TRBJ2-1; maybe TRBD2 (5 bases). V was clipped by 4 bases and J by 1 base, with 9 bases between them. The CDR3 has 14 residues. The germline CDR1 and CDR2 sequences are SGHDT and YYEEEE. CDR3 bases: TGTGCCAGCAGCACCGGGGTTTCCTACAATGAGCAGTTCTTC. This translates into CASSTGVSYNEQFF.

This chain links TRBV6-1 with TRBJ2-7, with 8 bases aligning to TRBD1. Germline assignment: CDR1 MNHNS and CDR2 SASEGT. J lost 4 bases, V lost 4 bases, and 6 bases had no gene match. The CDR3 loop spans 14 amino acids. Written as DNA, the CDR3 is TGTGCCAGCAGTGCAGGGGGCTCAGTTTACGAGCAGTACTTC. This codes for CASSAGGSVYEQYF.

The V and J genes are TRBV2 and TRBJ2-7; the D gene is possibly TRBD2 (7 bases). V was clipped by 7 bases and J by 2 bases, with 18 bases between them. This CDR3 comprises 15 residues. CDR1 is SNHLY, CDR2 FYNNEI, per germline. The CDR3 bases are TGTGCCAGCAACCAAGAGGGGGGGCCAGCCTACGAGCAGTACTTC. Translating gives CASNQEGGPAYEQYF.

J is TRBJ1-3 and V is TRBV25-1; 9 bases fit TRBD1. The V gene's germline CDR1 is MGHDK and CDR2 SYGVNS. Trimming cost V 4 bases and J 0 bases; bases outside gene matches: 10. The CDR3 is made up of 18 amino acids. The CDR3 protein is CASSVNPGTGPSGNTIYF. The DNA of the CDR3 is TGTGCCAGCAGTGTAAACCCCGGGACAGGGCCCTCTGGAAACACCATATATTTT.

This chain uses TRBV25-1 with TRBJ1-6; TRBD1 matches 7 bases. Per germline, CDR1 MGHDK and CDR2 SYGVNS. The CDR3 sequence is 17 residues long. V shed 2 bases, J shed 3 bases, and the junction held 7 bases outside the gene matches. The CDR3 bases are TGTGCCAGCAGTGAAAGTCGAGGGGGCATCTATAATTCACCCCTCCACTTT. Amino acid sequence: CASSESRGGIYNSPLHF.